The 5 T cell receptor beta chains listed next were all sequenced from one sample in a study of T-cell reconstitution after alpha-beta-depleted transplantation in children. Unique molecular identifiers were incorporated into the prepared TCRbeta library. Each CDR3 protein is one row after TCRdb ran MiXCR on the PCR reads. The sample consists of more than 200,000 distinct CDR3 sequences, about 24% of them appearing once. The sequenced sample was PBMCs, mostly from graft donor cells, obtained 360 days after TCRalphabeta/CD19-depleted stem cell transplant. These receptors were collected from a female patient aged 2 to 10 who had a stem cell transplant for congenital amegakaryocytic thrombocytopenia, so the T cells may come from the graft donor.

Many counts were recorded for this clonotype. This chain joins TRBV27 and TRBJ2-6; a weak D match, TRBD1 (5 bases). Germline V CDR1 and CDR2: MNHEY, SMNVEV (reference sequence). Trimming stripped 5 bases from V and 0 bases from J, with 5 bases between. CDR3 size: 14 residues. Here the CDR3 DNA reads TGTGCCAGCAGTCAGGGCTCTGGGGCCAACGTCCTGACTTTC. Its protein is CASSQGSGANVLTF.

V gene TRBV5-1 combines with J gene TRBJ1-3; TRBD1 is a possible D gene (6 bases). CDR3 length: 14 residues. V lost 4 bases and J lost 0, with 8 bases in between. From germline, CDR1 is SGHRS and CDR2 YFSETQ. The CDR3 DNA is TGCGCCAGCAGCAGGGACAACTCTGGAAACACCATATATTTT. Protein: CASSRDNSGNTIYF.

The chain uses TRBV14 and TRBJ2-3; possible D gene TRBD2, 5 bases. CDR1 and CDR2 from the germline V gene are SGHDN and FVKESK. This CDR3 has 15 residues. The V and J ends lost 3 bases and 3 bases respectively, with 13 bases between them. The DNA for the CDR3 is TGTGCCAGCAGCCATGTTGGACTGGTGACAGATACGCAGTATTTT. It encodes CASSHVGLVTDTQYF.

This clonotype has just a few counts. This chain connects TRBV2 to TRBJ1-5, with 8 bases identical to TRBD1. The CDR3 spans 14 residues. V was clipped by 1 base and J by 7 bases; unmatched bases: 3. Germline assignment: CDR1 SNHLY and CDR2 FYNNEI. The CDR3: CASSEGQGWQPQHF. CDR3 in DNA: TGTGCCAGCAGTGAAGGACAGGGGTGGCAGCCCCAGCATTTT.

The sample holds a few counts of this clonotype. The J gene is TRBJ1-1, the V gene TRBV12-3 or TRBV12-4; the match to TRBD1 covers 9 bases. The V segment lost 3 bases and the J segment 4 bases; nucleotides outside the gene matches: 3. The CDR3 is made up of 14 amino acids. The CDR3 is CASSFQGQGTEAFF. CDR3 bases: TGTGCCAGCAGTTTTCAGGGACAGGGCACTGAAGCTTTCTTT.